This T cell receptor beta chain was recovered during a study of response to subunit inactivated influenza vaccine. Study results and limitations: Every seasonal influenza vaccination brings in few new T cells, the authors suggested.

A note on this clonotype: Antigen: not known.

In TCRdb, the RT-PCR reads were re-called with MiXCR into one record per CDR3 protein. This sample has almost 600,000 distinct CDR3 sequences; around 13% occur once, and the top ten carry around 10%. The receptor comes from a middle-aged man who received an inactivated influenza vaccine. The sequencing here drew on PBMCs from blood, taken roughly 12 days after vaccination.

DNA for the CDR3: TGTGCCAGCAGCTTAGCCAGCGGGAGCCCCGAGCAGTTCTTC. This translates into CASSLASGSPEQFF. The chain is built from TRBV7-9 and TRBJ2-1, with 8 nucleotides matching TRBD2. V was pared by 0 bases and J by 10 bases, with 5 bases of the junction left unmatched. This CDR3 has 14 amino acids. Germline CDR1 reads SEHNR; CDR2 reads FQNEAQ (reference sequence). The full variable domain, rest sourced from reference TRBV7-9 and TRBJ2-1, is DTGVSQNPRHKITKRGQNVTFRCDPISEHNRLYWYRQTLGQGPEFLTYFQNEAQLEKSRLLSDRFSAERPKGSFSTLEIQRTEQGDSAMYLCASSLASGSPEQFFGPGTRLTVL.